This T cell receptor (beta chain) was identified in a study of cytomegalovirus exposure and HLA in healthy donors. Whole-study results and caveats: As was reported, the classifier diagnosed cytomegalovirus status with high specificity and sensitivity. Upon later analysis, TCR association rates were observed to vary by HLA locus, being highest for DRB1 and lowest for HLA-C. The study found most TCR sequences rare, yet found some public TCRs in many donors.

With respect to this clone: Antigen specificity is unknown. One end of the junction does not line up with germline, which may come from a read error.

The CDR3 loop spans 17 amino acids. Germline V gene lookup returns CDR1 SGHDN and CDR2 FVKESK. Primers for the PCR totalled 60 Vbeta and 13 Jbeta. The assay was immunoSEQ multiplex PCR, and TCRdb's table has in-frame clones only and misses some. Of tens of thousands of clones detected, 70% to 90% appear once; the ten largest clones hold roughly 5.3%. The chain uses TRBV14 and TRBJ2-7, with TRBD1 as a possible D gene (5 bases). This TCR was recovered from a woman aged 18-29 years in good health and CMV-seropositive. The sequencing sample was made of PBMCs. CDR3 loop: CDSSPTRGRESRYEQYF. As DNA, the CDR3 is TGTGACAGCAGCCCCACAAGGGGCAGGGAAAGTCGGTACGAGCAGTACTTC.